Listed here are 7 T cell receptor beta chains from one sample, sequenced in a study of shared T cell receptors in the human thymus. Sequenced by immunoSEQ multiplex PCR; TCRdb stores in-frame clones only, minus some. The sample includes 720,000 or so clones, 75% to 90% of them seen just once. Separately, the same data were catalogued under a study of human thymus T cells.

What was sequenced was thymocytes. The receptor source for this set is a girl less than two years old with a congenital heart defect.

There are a few counts of this clone. This sequence joins TRBV25-1 and TRBJ1-4; D ambiguous. CDR1 and CDR2 (germline): MGHDK, SYGVNS. This CDR3 spans 17 amino acids. With 0 bases removed from V and 0 bases from J, the gap between germline ends came to 11 bases. In DNA, the CDR3 is TGTGCCAGCAGTGAATATAAACCAGACACAACTAATGAAAAACTGTTTTTT. As protein: CASSEYKPDTTNEKLFF.

The chain links TRBV9 to TRBJ1-5, with D perhaps matching TRBD1 (6 bases). Germline V gene sequence: CDR1 SGDLS, CDR2 YYNGEE. CDR3 size: 13 residues. The V and J ends lost 7 bases and 2 bases respectively, with 10 bases between them. CDR3 nucleotides: TGTGCCAGCGGACAGTTAGGCAATCAGCCCCAGCATTTT. Encoded protein: CASGQLGNQPQHF.

In nucleotides, the CDR3 is TGTGCCAGTAGTCTCCCGACTAACACTGAAGCTTTCTTT. Encoded protein: CASSLPTNTEAFF. The chain is built from TRBV19 and TRBJ1-1, with D hard to call. Per germline, CDR1 LNHDA and CDR2 SQIVND (reference sequence). Trimming took 5 bases from V and 2 from J, leaving 9 bases between them. The CDR3 has 13 residues.

This clone was seen only once. This chain links TRBV5-6 with TRBJ1-1; a weak D match, TRBD1 (5 bases). The V gene lost 7 bases and the J gene lost 4 bases, with 11 bases spanning the gap. The germline CDR1 and CDR2 sequences are SGHDT and YYEEEE. This CDR3 has 12 residues. The CDR3 DNA is TGTGCCAGCTCTTCAGGGCCCACTGAAGCTTTCTTT. Its translation is CASSSGPTEAFF.

This clone is a singleton in its sample. The chain has TRBV14 and TRBJ1-1; D gene unclear. Germline V gives CDR1 SGHDN, CDR2 FVKESK. V shed 2 bases and J shed 5 bases, with 18 bases lying between them. This CDR3 region has 16 residues. CDR3: CASSQIGFPMRTEAFF. The CDR3 nucleotides read TGTGCCAGCAGCCAAATCGGGTTCCCGATGCGTACTGAAGCTTTCTTT.

The rearrangement joins TRBV30 to TRBJ1-1, with a tentative D call TRBD1 (5 bases). CDR1 is GTSNPN and CDR2 is SVGIG in the germline V gene (reference sequence). There are 16 residues in the CDR3. The V end lost 1 base, the J end lost 5 bases, and 20 bases lay between the germline ends. CDR3 loop: CAWSAPGNMWLTEAFF. CDR3 in DNA: TGTGCCTGGAGTGCCCCAGGGAATATGTGGTTAACTGAAGCTTTCTTT.

V usage is TRBV7-6 and J usage is TRBJ2-3; 15 positions match TRBD2. CDR1 and CDR2 from the germline V gene are SGHVS and FNYEAQ. The ends lost 5 bases at V and 4 bases at J; junction bases unmatched: 22. The CDR3 runs 22 residues. For the CDR3, the DNA is TGTGCCAGCAGCCCCTCAAGGCCCGGACTAGCGGGGGGGCCGGTATCCCCAGATACGCAGTATTTT. Residues: CASSPSRPGLAGGPVSPDTQYF.